This TCR beta chain was captured by sequencing in a study of cytomegalovirus exposure and HLA in healthy donors. Primers: 60 Vbeta forward and 13 Jbeta reverse. TCRdb keeps only in-frame clones here, not all; method: immunoSEQ multiplex PCR. The sample lists around 180,000 clones, about four fifths seen once, with around 5% in the top ten. The sequence derives from a girl aged 10-17 years in good health and CMV-seropositive. Sequencing input: PBMCs.

CDR3 residues: CATSRVPVDSVYGYTF. The DNA for the CDR3 is TGTGCCACCAGCAGAGTTCCCGTCGACAGTGTCTATGGCTACACCTTC. The gene calls are TRBV15 and TRBJ1-2, with a weak D call TRBD1 (5 bases). The germline V and J ends were trimmed by 1 base and 4 bases, with 16 bases remaining between them. CDR3 length equals 16 residues. Germline V CDR1 and CDR2: LNHNV, YYDKDF (reference sequence).